The rows below give T cell receptor beta chains drawn from one sample of a study of cytomegalovirus exposure and HLA in healthy donors. Sequencing used immunoSEQ multiplex PCR; TCRdb keeps in-frame clones, though not all of them. This sample's clone table lists 90,000 to 100,000 clones. The sequencing input was PBMCs. The receptors derive from a woman in her twenties or thirties in good health and CMV-seronegative. CDR3s include the opening cysteine and the closing phenylalanine or tryptophan.

CDR3 protein	V gene
CASSEISGAMGTQYF	TRBV9
CASSDSAGGLNEQFF	TRBV6-4
CSAGTFYEQYF	TRBV20-1
CASSSGDGNQPQHF	TRBV5-1
CASTSTGRVYTF	TRBV6-1
CASRRTGISYEQYF	TRBV27
CSVATGNPYEQYF	TRBV29-1
CASTQTGRPYNEQFF	TRBV9
CASSHRIAGVQETQYF	TRBV4-1
CAWDRGQGAYTQYF	TRBV30
CASSQEDEDSFPGANVLTF	TRBV4-1
CASSRPRQGTYNEQFF	TRBV4-1
CASSHRLSSYNSPLHF	TRBV23-1
CASSLNTGTSGSSYNEQFF	TRBV7-3
CASSLLGTYGYTF	TRBV28
CASRTGDEQYF	TRBV19
CAIKAGLDGELFF	TRBV10-3